This T cell receptor beta chain was captured by sequencing in a study of cytomegalovirus exposure and HLA in healthy donors. Germline CDR1 is MNHNY and CDR2 is SVGAGI (reference sequence). V was trimmed by 3 bases and J by 0 bases, leaving 12 bases between them. The CDR3 consists of 16 residues. The primer mix had 60 Vbeta and 13 Jbeta primers. Sequencing used immunoSEQ multiplex PCR; TCRdb keeps in-frame clones, though not all of them. The sample includes under 200,000 clones, about three quarters of them seen just once. The gene calls are TRBV6-6 and TRBJ1-3; possibly TRBD1 for D (5 bases). This sequence was found in a woman aged 40 to 55 in good health and CMV-seropositive. The sequencing input was PBMCs. The CDR3 spells CASSYFTGSSGNTIYF. The CDR3 nucleotides read TGTGCCAGCAGTTATTTTACAGGTTCCTCTGGAAACACCATATATTTT.